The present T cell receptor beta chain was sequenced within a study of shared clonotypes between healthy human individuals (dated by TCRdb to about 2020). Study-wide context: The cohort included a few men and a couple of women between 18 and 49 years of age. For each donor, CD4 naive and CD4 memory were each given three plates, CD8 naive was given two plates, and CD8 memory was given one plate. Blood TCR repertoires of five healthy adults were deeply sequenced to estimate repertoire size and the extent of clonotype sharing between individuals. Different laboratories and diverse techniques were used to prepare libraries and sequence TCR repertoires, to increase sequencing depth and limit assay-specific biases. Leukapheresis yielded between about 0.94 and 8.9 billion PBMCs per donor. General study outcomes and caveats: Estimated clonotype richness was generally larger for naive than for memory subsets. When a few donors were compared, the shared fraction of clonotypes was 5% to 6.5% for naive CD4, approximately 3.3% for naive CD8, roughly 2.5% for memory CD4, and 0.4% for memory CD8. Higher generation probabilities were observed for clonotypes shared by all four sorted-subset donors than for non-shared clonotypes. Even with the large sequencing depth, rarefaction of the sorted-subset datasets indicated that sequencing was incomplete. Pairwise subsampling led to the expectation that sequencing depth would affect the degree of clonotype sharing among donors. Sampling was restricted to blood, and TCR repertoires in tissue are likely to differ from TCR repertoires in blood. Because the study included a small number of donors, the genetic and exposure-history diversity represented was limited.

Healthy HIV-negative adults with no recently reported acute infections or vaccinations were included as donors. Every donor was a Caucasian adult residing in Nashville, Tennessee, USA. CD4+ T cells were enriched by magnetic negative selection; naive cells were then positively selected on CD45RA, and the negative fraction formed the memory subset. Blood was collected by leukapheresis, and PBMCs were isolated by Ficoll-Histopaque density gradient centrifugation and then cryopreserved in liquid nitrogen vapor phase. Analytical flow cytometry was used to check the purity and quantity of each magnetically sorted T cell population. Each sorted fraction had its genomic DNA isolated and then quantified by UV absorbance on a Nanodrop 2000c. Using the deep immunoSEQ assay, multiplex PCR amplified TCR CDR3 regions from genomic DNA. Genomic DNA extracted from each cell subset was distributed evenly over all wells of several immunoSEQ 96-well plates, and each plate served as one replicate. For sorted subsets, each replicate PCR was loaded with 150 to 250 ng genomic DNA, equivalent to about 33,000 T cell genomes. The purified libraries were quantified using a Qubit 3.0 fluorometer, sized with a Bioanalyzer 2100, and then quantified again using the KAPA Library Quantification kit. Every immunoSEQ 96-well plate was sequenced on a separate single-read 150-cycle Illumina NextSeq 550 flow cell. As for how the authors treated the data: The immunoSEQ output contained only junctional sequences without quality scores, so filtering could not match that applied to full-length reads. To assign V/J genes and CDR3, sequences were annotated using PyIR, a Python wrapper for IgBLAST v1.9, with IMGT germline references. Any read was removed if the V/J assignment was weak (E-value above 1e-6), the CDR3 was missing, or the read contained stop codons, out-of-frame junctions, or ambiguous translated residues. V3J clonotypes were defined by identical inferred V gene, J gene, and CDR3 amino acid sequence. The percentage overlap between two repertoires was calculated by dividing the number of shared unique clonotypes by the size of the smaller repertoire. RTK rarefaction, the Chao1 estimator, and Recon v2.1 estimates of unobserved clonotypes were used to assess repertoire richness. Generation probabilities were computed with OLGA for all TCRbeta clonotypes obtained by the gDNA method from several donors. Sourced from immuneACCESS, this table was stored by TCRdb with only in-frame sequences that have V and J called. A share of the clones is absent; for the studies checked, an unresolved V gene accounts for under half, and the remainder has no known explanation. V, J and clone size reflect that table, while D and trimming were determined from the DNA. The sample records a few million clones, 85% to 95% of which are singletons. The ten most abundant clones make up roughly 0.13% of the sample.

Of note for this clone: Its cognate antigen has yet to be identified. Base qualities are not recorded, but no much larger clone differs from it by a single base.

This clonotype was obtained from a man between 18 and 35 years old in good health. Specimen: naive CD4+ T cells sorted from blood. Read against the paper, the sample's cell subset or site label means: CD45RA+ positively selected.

CDR3 protein: CASSPRQEVDGYTF. The sequence in DNA is TGTGCCAGTAGCCCCCGGCAGGAAGTGGATGGCTACACCTTC. This chain is built from TRBV19 and TRBJ1-2; the D gene is unclear. From the germline V gene (reference sequence), CDR1 is LNHDA and CDR2 is SQIVND. V is cut by 6 bases and J by 6 bases, and the space between the germline ends is 17 bases. Spanning cysteine to phenylalanine, the CDR3 consists of 14 amino acids. Only the CDR3 part of the read is kept: 42 bases, read in frame from the first base.